These 12 T cell receptor beta chains share one sample of origin, sequenced in a study of cytomegalovirus exposure and HLA in healthy donors (dated by TCRdb to about 2017). The library was built by means of the immunoSEQ multiplex PCR assay. For the multiplex PCR, a mixture combining 60 forward primers for TCR Vbeta segments and 13 reverse primers for TCR Jbeta segments was used. TCRdb retrieved this table from immuneACCESS and kept in-frame rearrangements only. Not all clones are present; in checked studies, unresolved V genes account for under half, and no reason is known for the remainder. For this sample there are about 130,000 clones; about 79% appear just once. The ten largest clones take up roughly 3% of the sample. Sequencing input: PBMCs. Receptors were obtained from a woman aged 45-65 years in good health and CMV-seronegative.

The J gene is TRBJ2-1, the V gene TRBV4-3; the match to TRBD2 covers 12 bases. The J segment lost 2 bases and the V segment lost 2 bases, leaving 7 bases of the junction unmatched. The CDR3 is 18 amino acids. Per the germline V gene, CDR1 is LGHNA and CDR2 is YSLEER. The chain's CDR3 is CASSQTPGLAGTYNEQFF. The CDR3 DNA sequence: TGCGCCAGCAGCCAAACCCCGGGACTAGCGGGTACCTACAATGAGCAGTTCTTC.

This chain joins TRBV6-1 and TRBJ1-3; 10 nucleotides match TRBD1. The CDR3 loop spans 16 amino acids. With V trimmed by 0 bases and J by 2 bases, 1 base remained unmatched. The germline V gene encodes CDR1 MNHNS and CDR2 SASEGT. Here the CDR3 DNA reads TGTGCCAGCAGTGAAGCGGGGACAGGGGCTGGAAACACCATATATTTT. Translating gives CASSEAGTGAGNTIYF.

CDR3 residues: CASGGSEETQYF. CDR3 sequence (DNA): TGTGCCAGCGGTGGCAGTGAAGAGACCCAGTACTTC. This chain joins TRBV6-5 and TRBJ2-5, with D unclear. Germline loops: CDR1 MNHEY, CDR2 SVGAGI. This CDR3 comprises 12 residues. Trimming removed 8 bases at V and 3 bases at J, with 10 bases between.

For the CDR3, the DNA is TGTGCCAGCAGCAAATTAAAGACACCTGGAAACACCATATATTTT. Encoded protein: CASSKLKTPGNTIYF. The rearrangement links TRBV21-1 to TRBJ1-3; the table's D call, TRBD1, has no DNA check behind it. TRBV21-1 is an annotated pseudogene. The CDR3 extends over 15 amino acids.

The chain links TRBV5-4 to TRBJ2-7, with 11 nucleotides matching TRBD2. Germline-derived CDR1 and CDR2 are SGHNT and YYREEE (reference sequence). Losses at the gene ends were 5 bases for V and 8 bases for J; bases not matched to a gene: 18. The CDR3 sequence is 17 residues long. CDR3: CASSLTSGTAVSIQQYF. CDR3 nucleotide sequence: TGTGCCAGCAGTTTGACTAGCGGGACCGCAGTCTCAATCCAGCAGTACTTC.

V is TRBV5-1 and J is TRBJ1-1; possibly TRBD1 for D (6 bases). Germline lookup yields CDR1 SGHRS and CDR2 YFSETQ. The CDR3 contains 15 residues. V was cut by 1 base and J by 1 base, with 11 bases left in between. CDR3 sequence (DNA): TGCGCCAGCAGCTTGCCAGGGGCCGAGAACACTGAAGCTTTCTTT. Its translation: CASSLPGAENTEAFF.

This clone was detected a few times. Here the CDR3 DNA reads TGTGCCAGCAGCTTCGACAGGGAAGAAGGTGGCTACACCTTC. It translates to CASSFDREEGGYTF. This chain uses TRBV7-8 with TRBJ1-2; 7 bases line up with TRBD1. Germline-derived CDR1 and CDR2 are SGHVS and FQNEAQ. Trimming removed 3 bases from V and 7 bases from J; junction bases left unmatched: 8. CDR3 size: 14 residues. The full variable domain, rest sourced from reference TRBV7-8 and TRBJ1-2, is GAGVSQSPRYKVAKRGQDVALRCDPISGHVSLFWYQQALGQGPEFLTYFQNEAQLDKSGLPSDRFFAERPEGSVSTLKIQRTQQEDSAVYLCASSFDREEGGYTFGSGTRLTVV.

The chain recombines TRBV28 with TRBJ2-7, with TRBD2 identical over 9 bases. The germline V gene encodes CDR1 MDHEN and CDR2 SYDVKM. The CDR3 sequence is 13 residues long. Germline trimming cut 11 bases from V and 0 bases from J; bases unmatched to any gene: 5. DNA of the CDR3: TGTGCCGCGGGGGGGAGGAGCTCCTACGAGCAGTACTTC. It codes for CAAGGRSSYEQYF.

The rearrangement joins TRBV28 to TRBJ2-7; D not certain. The CDR3 consists of 13 residues. Germline V gene sequence: CDR1 MDHEN, CDR2 SYDVKM. With 7 bases removed from V and 0 bases from J, the gap between germline ends came to 10 bases. The CDR3 loop reads CASKLPGSYEQYF. The CDR3 region has the DNA TGTGCCAGCAAACTCCCTGGCTCCTACGAGCAGTACTTC.

CDR3 DNA: TGTGCCAGCAGCCAAGATCCACAGGGCGGCTACACCTTC. This codes for CASSQDPQGGYTF. This rearrangement joins TRBV4-2 to TRBJ1-2, with D maybe TRBD1 (6 bases). Trimming stripped 0 bases from V and 8 bases from J, with 10 bases between. Germline assignment: CDR1 LGHNA and CDR2 YNFKEQ. The CDR3 has 13 residues.

The chain combines TRBV28 with TRBJ1-5; no clear D. There are 14 residues in the CDR3. CDR1 and CDR2 from the germline V gene are MDHEN and SYDVKM. Trimming stripped 2 bases from V and 0 bases from J, with 5 bases between. CDR3 DNA: TGTGCCAGCAGTTTAGGAGTTAGCAATCAGCCCCAGCATTTT. It translates to CASSLGVSNQPQHF. The full variable domain, completed using reference TRBV28 and TRBJ1-5, is DVKVTQSSRYLVKRTGEKVFLECVQDMDHENMFWYRQDPGLGLRLIYFSYDVKMKEKGDIPEGYSVSREKKERFSLILESASTNQTSMYLCASSLGVSNQPQHFGDGTRLSIL.

This rearrangement joins TRBV27 to TRBJ1-5; D possibly corresponds to TRBD1 (5 bases). Germline CDR1 MNHEY, CDR2 SMNVEV (reference sequence). This CDR3 comprises 15 residues. Deletions cut 7 bases from V and 4 bases from J, with 17 bases between. CDR3 coding DNA: TGTGCCAGCACCCCCGGGGGTCCGGCTAATCAGCCCCAGCATTTT. This sequence encodes CASTPGGPANQPQHF.